This T cell receptor beta chain came from a study of blood T cell repertoires in COVID-19. Study-level information: Spain, Italy and the United States supplied samples that represented acute and convalescent COVID-19.

Sequencing was performed with immunoSEQ multiplex PCR; in TCRdb, only in-frame clones are kept and a portion is missing. The profile shows approximately 360,000 clones, roughly 90% of them singletons. The specimen sequenced was peripheral blood. This clonotype originated in a middle-aged man with acute or convalescent COVID-19.

CDR3 DNA sequence: TGCAGTGCTAGTGAAACAGACAACTATGGCTACACCTTC. This sequence encodes CSASETDNYGYTF. This chain links TRBV20-1 with TRBJ1-2; D remains unclear. The V end was cut by 3 bases, the J end by 2 bases, with 10 bases between. Looked up from germline, CDR1 is DFQATT and CDR2 is SNEGSKA (reference sequence). The length of the CDR3 is 13 residues.